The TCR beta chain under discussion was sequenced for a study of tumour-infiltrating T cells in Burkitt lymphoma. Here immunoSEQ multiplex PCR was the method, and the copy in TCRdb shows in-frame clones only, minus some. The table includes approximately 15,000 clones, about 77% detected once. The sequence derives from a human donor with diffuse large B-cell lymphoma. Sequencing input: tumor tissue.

In nucleotides, the CDR3 is TGCGCCAGCAGCTCTCGGACTAGCGGGGGGGTCCCGGAGACCCAGTACTTC. Translating it yields CASSSRTSGGVPETQYF. The rearrangement links TRBV5-1 to TRBJ2-5; 15 bases are a match to TRBD2. V dropped 3 bases and J dropped 5; count of bases not matched to a gene: 8. In germline, CDR1 is SGHRS, CDR2 YFSETQ. The CDR3 loop spans 17 amino acids.